The rows below give T cell receptor beta chains drawn from one sample of a study of blood T cell repertoires in COVID-19. Sequencing used immunoSEQ multiplex PCR; TCRdb keeps in-frame clones, though not all of them. The sample holds 35,000 to 50,000 clones; more than 65% are singletons and the top ten take about a quarter. Sequencing was done on a sample of peripheral blood. The receptors shown here come from a man older than 75 with acute or convalescent COVID-19. CDR3s include the opening cysteine and the closing phenylalanine or tryptophan. The D gene is left open where the match is weak. Some rows have no size entry. The others give once, few or many, or a class for an expanded clone.

abundance | len | d_gene | j_gene | v_gene | CDR3nt | CDR3aa
once | 15 | NA | TRBJ2-5 | TRBV5-1 | TGCGCCAGCAGCTTAGAGGGAATGGCCCTAGAGACCCAGTACTTC | CASSLEGMALETQYF
NA | 12 | NA | TRBJ1-1 | TRBV7-8 | TGTGCCAGCAGCCCGAGGACAGCTGAAGCTTTCTTT | CASSPRTAEAFF
NA | 14 | NA | TRBJ1-1 | TRBV28 | TGTGCCAGCAGTTTAACCCCGGGGAACACTGAAGCTTTCTTT | CASSLTPGNTEAFF
NA | 14 | TRBD1 | TRBJ1-2 | TRBV7-6 | TGTGCCAGCAGCGCCGACAGGGGGGACTATGGCTACACCTTC | CASSADRGDYGYTF
few | 15 | NA | TRBJ1-4 | TRBV19 | TGTGCCAGTAGTATAGCCGGGGGATTCAATGAAAAACTGTTTTTT | CASSIAGGFNEKLFF
NA | 13 | NA | TRBJ2-4 | TRBV3-1/TRBV3-2 | TGTGCCAGCAGCCAAGGGCGAAATACGGGACAGTACTTC | CASSQGRNTGQYF
few | 16 | NA | TRBJ1-4 | TRBV19 | TGTGCCAGTAGTGCCCTGGGCGGGGGCGGTAATGAAAAACTGTTTTTT | CASSALGGGGNEKLFF
NA | 14 | NA | TRBJ1-2 | TRBV5-1 | TGCGCCAGCAGCGAAGGTGCCCAAGGGGTGGGCTACACCTTC | CASSEGAQGVGYTF
few | 16 | TRBD1 | TRBJ1-1 | TRBV4-2 | TGTGCCAGCAGCCAAATGTTGTCACAGGGGGTCACTGAAGCTTTCTTT | CASSQMLSQGVTEAFF
NA | 14 | NA | TRBJ2-1 | TRBV10-2 | TGCGCCAGCAGTGATAGAGGAACCTACAATGAGCAGTTCTTC | CASSDRGTYNEQFF
NA | 15 | TRBD1 | TRBJ1-2 | TRBV28 | TGTGCCAGCAGAGAAGCCGGGACAGCCTACTATGGCTACACCTTC | CASREAGTAYYGYTF
NA | 14 | NA | TRBJ1-1 | TRBV7-8 | TGTGCCAGCAGCTTAGCGCGGGGGGACACTGAAGCTTTCTTT | CASSLARGDTEAFF
NA | 15 | NA | TRBJ2-3 | TRBV24-1 | TGTGCCACCAGTGATTTGACTGGGGCCGCAGATACGCAGTATTTT | CATSDLTGAADTQYF
NA | 14 | NA | TRBJ1-5 | TRBV27 | TGTGCCAGCAGCCAGGGGACGCGGAATCAGCCCCAGCATTTT | CASSQGTRNQPQHF
NA | 13 | NA | TRBJ2-4 | TRBV10-2 | TGCGCCAGCAGTCCCGGGACAAACACCATTCAGTACTTC | CASSPGTNTIQYF
NA | 15 | NA | TRBJ1-5 | TRBV19 | TGTGCCAGTAGTACGAACAGGGCGAGCAATCAGCCCCAGCATTTT | CASSTNRASNQPQHF
NA | 12 | TRBD1 | TRBJ2-7 | TRBV7-8 | TGTGCCAGCCGGGACAGATCCTACGAGCAGTACTTC | CASRDRSYEQYF
NA | 18 | TRBD2 | TRBJ2-7 | TRBV5-1 | TGCGCCAGCAGCACAATCGGACTAGCGGGAGGGCGGTCCTACGAGCAGTACTTC | CASSTIGLAGGRSYEQYF